Listed below are T cell receptor beta chains from one sample, sequenced in a study of PD-1 blockade in classical Hodgkin lymphoma. The repertoire was sequenced with immunoSEQ multiplex PCR; TCRdb's copy has only in-frame clones and lacks some. The sample holds just over 60,000 clones, approximately 88% seen once. The sequences come from peripheral blood mononuclear cells (PBMCs), collected at baseline. The receptors shown here come from a human donor with classical Hodgkin lymphoma. Both conserved end residues are part of each CDR3. Fields, in order: clone size, V gene, D gene, J gene, CDR3 protein, CDR3 DNA. The D gene is left open where the match is weak. Some rows have no size entry. The others give once, few or many, or a class for an expanded clone.

size: .
V: TRBV13
D: .
J: TRBJ2-7
CDR3: CASSLRVGDEQYF
DNA: TGTGCCAGCAGCTTGCGAGTTGGGGACGAGCAGTACTTC

size: .
V: TRBV10-3
D: TRBD1
J: TRBJ1-2
CDR3: CAIRPGQGSYGYTF
DNA: TGTGCCATCAGACCCGGACAGGGCAGCTATGGCTACACCTTC

size: .
V: TRBV6-5
D: TRBD1
J: TRBJ1-2
CDR3: CASSYQDRRGGGYTF
DNA: TGTGCCAGCAGTTACCAGGACAGGAGAGGCGGTGGCTACACCTTC

size: .
V: TRBV6-5
D: .
J: TRBJ2-2
CDR3: CASRVGQQNTGELFF
DNA: TGTGCCAGCAGAGTGGGCCAGCAGAACACCGGGGAGCTGTTTTTT

size: .
V: TRBV5-6
D: .
J: TRBJ1-5
CDR3: CASSLVGNQPQHF
DNA: TGTGCCAGCAGCTTGGTGGGGAATCAGCCCCAGCATTTT

size: .
V: TRBV30
D: .
J: TRBJ1-6
CDR3: CAWGRYNSPLHF
DNA: TGTGCCTGGGGACGGTATAATTCACCCCTCCACTTT

size: .
V: TRBV6-4
D: .
J: TRBJ2-1
CDR3: CASSDGDTNEQFF
DNA: TGTGCCAGCAGTGACGGGGACACCAATGAGCAGTTCTTC

size: few
V: TRBV11-2
D: .
J: TRBJ1-1
CDR3: CASSPDGDEAFF
DNA: TGTGCCAGCAGCCCGGACGGGGATGAAGCTTTCTTT

size: .
V: TRBV5-1
D: TRBD1
J: TRBJ1-1
CDR3: CASSEGTGRDTEAFF
DNA: TGCGCCAGCAGCGAGGGGACAGGGAGGGACACTGAAGCTTTCTTT

size: once
V: TRBV18
D: .
J: TRBJ1-1
CDR3: CASSPPPGNTEAFF
DNA: TGTGCCAGCTCACCACCCCCGGGTAACACTGAAGCTTTCTTT

size: .
V: TRBV30
D: TRBD1
J: TRBJ1-1
CDR3: CAWSRTGITEAFF
DNA: TGTGCCTGGTCTCGGACAGGAATTACTGAAGCTTTCTTT

size: .
V: TRBV29-1
D: .
J: TRBJ1-1
CDR3: CSVADRWGGVEAFF
DNA: TGCAGCGTTGCGGACCGCTGGGGGGGTGTTGAAGCTTTCTTT

size: .
V: TRBV12-5
D: TRBD2
J: TRBJ2-1
CDR3: CASGLTSGGALEQFF
DNA: TGTGCTAGTGGGCTAACTAGCGGGGGGGCTCTTGAGCAGTTCTTC

size: .
V: TRBV5-1
D: .
J: TRBJ1-1
CDR3: CASSWWITSGTEAFF
DNA: TGCGCCAGCAGCTGGTGGATCACGTCGGGCACTGAAGCTTTCTTT

size: .
V: TRBV30
D: .
J: TRBJ2-7
CDR3: CAWSVSLDEQYF
DNA: TGTGCCTGGAGTGTAAGTCTCGACGAGCAGTACTTC

size: few
V: TRBV14
D: .
J: TRBJ2-5
CDR3: CASSYQRVETQYF
DNA: TGTGCCAGCAGCTACCAAAGGGTGGAGACCCAGTACTTC

size: .
V: TRBV7-8
D: TRBD2
J: TRBJ2-3
CDR3: CASSLQGLSTDTQYF
DNA: TGTGCCAGCAGCTTACAGGGACTAAGCACAGATACGCAGTATTTT

size: .
V: TRBV9
D: TRBD1
J: TRBJ1-2
CDR3: CASSADRGRSYGYTF
DNA: TGTGCCAGCAGCGCGGACAGGGGGAGATCCTATGGCTACACCTTC

size: medium-sized
V: TRBV29-1
D: TRBD2
J: TRBJ2-1
CDR3: CSVLPAGAIYNEQFF
DNA: TGCAGCGTATTACCAGCGGGGGCCATTTACAATGAGCAGTTCTTC

size: few
V: TRBV30
D: .
J: TRBJ1-1
CDR3: CAWTPGGTEAFF
DNA: TGTGCCTGGACGCCCGGGGGCACTGAAGCTTTCTTT